Below, 25 T cell receptor beta chains from the same sample are listed, as sequenced in a study of early T cells in non-severe SARS-CoV-2 infection. In TCRdb, the 5' RACE reads were re-called with MiXCR into one record per CDR3 protein. The sample has tens of thousands of distinct CDR3 sequences; more than 9.5% are singletons. The sequences come from whole blood, collected at baseline. The receptors were sampled from an adult who was a healthcare worker with PCR-confirmed SARS-CoV-2 infection or an uninfected control (not recorded which).

This clonotype was seen ten or more times. The V call is TRBV7-3, the J call TRBJ2-5; D gene unclear. Looked up from germline, CDR1 is SGHTA and CDR2 is FQGTGA. V lost 4 bases and J 5 bases, leaving 14 bases between the germline ends. The length of the CDR3 is 14 residues. The CDR3 loop reads CASSSGIYGETQYF. The CDR3 nucleotides read TGTGCCAGCAGCTCTGGGATCTACGGGGAGACCCAGTACTTC. The full variable domain, rest sourced from reference TRBV7-3 and TRBJ2-5, is GAGVSQTPSNKVTEKGKYVELRCDPISGHTALYWYRQSLGQGPEFLIYFQGTGAADDSGLPNDRFFAVRPEGSVSTLKIQRTERGDSAVYLCASSSGIYGETQYFGPGTRLLVL.

This clonotype was observed a handful of times. The rearrangement uses TRBV11-2 and TRBJ2-1, with 12 bases matching TRBD2. J was trimmed by 7 bases and V by 5 bases; bases with no gene match: 6. CDR1 and CDR2 from the germline V gene are SGHAT and FQNNGV. CDR3 length: 15 residues. The CDR3 nucleotides read TGTGCCAGCAGCCTGACTAGCGGGGGAAGGAATGAGCAGTTCTTC. This translates into CASSLTSGGRNEQFF.

The gene calls are TRBV7-9 and TRBJ2-5; 9 nucleotides align to TRBD2. Trimming cost V 4 bases and J 4 bases; bases outside gene matches: 4. The CDR3 runs to 14 residues. Looked up from germline, CDR1 is SEHNR and CDR2 is FQNEAQ (reference sequence). The CDR3 nucleotides are TGTGCCAGCAGCTCCCCTAGCGGGACAGAGACCCAGTACTTC. Translated, it gives CASSSPSGTETQYF.

This clonotype was recorded a few times. The chain recombines TRBV30 with TRBJ2-7, with TRBD1 identical over 10 bases. Germline lookup yields CDR1 GTSNPN and CDR2 SVGIG (reference sequence). The CDR3 spans 14 residues. After removal of 3 bases from V and 2 bases from J, the junction contained 4 bases not matched to a gene. The CDR3 spells CAWSLTGGAYEQYF. CDR3 DNA sequence: TGTGCCTGGAGCCTGACAGGGGGCGCCTACGAGCAGTACTTC.

In this sample, this clonotype turned up a few times. The chain employs TRBV4-1 and TRBJ2-5; 9 bases agree with TRBD2. Losses at the gene ends were 2 bases for V and 4 bases for J; bases not matched to a gene: 2. Germline CDR1 reads MGHRA; CDR2 reads YSYEKL. The length of the CDR3 is 14 residues. The CDR3 sequence is CASSQLAGLETQYF. As DNA, the CDR3 is TGCGCCAGCAGCCAACTAGCGGGGTTAGAGACCCAGTACTTC.

The rearrangement uses TRBV3-1 and TRBJ2-6; TRBD1 might be the D (5 bases). Germline assignment: CDR1 LGHDT and CDR2 YNNKEL (reference sequence). V lost 2 bases and J lost 0, with 11 bases in between. The CDR3 consists of 17 residues. Written as DNA, the CDR3 is TGTGCCAGCAGCCAAAGACAGATTATCTCTGGGGCCAACGTCCTGACTTTC. It encodes CASSQRQIISGANVLTF.

In the case of this clonotype: This sequence may be a read error, since a much larger clone differs from it by one base. This chain uses TRBV19 with TRBJ2-3, with D unresolved. The CDR3 totals 14 residues. Germline V gene lookup returns CDR1 LNHDA and CDR2 SQIVND (reference sequence). The CDR3 loop reads CTSSRLRGTDTQYF. CDR3 DNA: TGTACCAGTAGTCGGTTACGGGGCACAGATACGCAGTATTTT.

The sample holds many counts of this clonotype. V is TRBV10-3 and J is TRBJ2-1; TRBD1 agrees at 7 bases. Unmatched junction bases numbered 6, after V lost 6 bases and J lost 7 bases. Germline V gene data show CDR1 as ENHRY and CDR2 as SYGVKD. The CDR3 loop spans 13 amino acids. Written as DNA, the CDR3 is TGTGCCATCAGCGACAGGGCTTGGAATGAGCAGTTCTTC. Its protein is CAISDRAWNEQFF.

This clonotype occurred many times. The J gene is TRBJ2-4, the V gene TRBV29-1; TRBD2 is a possible D gene (7 bases). With 6 bases removed from V and 3 bases from J, the gap between germline ends came to 12 bases. The CDR3 runs 13 residues. The germline gives CDR1 SQVTM, CDR2 ANQGSEA. CDR3 sequence (DNA): TGCAGCGTAGGGGGGGAAGGCAAAAACATTCAGTACTTC. The encoded protein is CSVGGEGKNIQYF.

The chain couples TRBV24-1 to TRBJ2-2; D not resolved. Germline V gene lookup returns CDR1 KGHDR and CDR2 SFDVKD. The CDR3 totals 14 residues. Trimming removed 4 bases at V and 6 bases at J, with 11 bases between. The CDR3 nucleotides are TGTGCCACCAGTGACCTACCCTTGCCCGGGGAGCTGTTTTTT. Its translation is CATSDLPLPGELFF.

V gene TRBV29-1 combines with J gene TRBJ1-1, with D uncertain. Germline CDR1 SQVTM, CDR2 ANQGSEA. The V and J ends lost 7 bases and 1 base respectively, with 7 bases between them. The CDR3 has 11 residues. The CDR3 sequence: CSGRSNTEAFF. CDR3 nucleotides: TGCAGCGGACGCTCGAACACTGAAGCTTTCTTT.

This clonotype came up many times. This sequence joins TRBV19 and TRBJ2-6; a weak D match, TRBD1 (6 bases). The germline V gene encodes CDR1 LNHDA and CDR2 SQIVND (reference sequence). The CDR3 length is 16 residues. Trimming pared 6 bases from V and 4 bases from J, leaving 16 bases between. CDR3 nucleotide sequence: TGTGCCAGTAGCCAGATCACAGGGTCCGGGGCCAACGTCCTGACTTTC. This encodes CASSQITGSGANVLTF.

This clonotype was counted many times. The genes are TRBV24-1 and TRBJ2-7, with 7 bases fitting TRBD1. The V and J ends lost 3 bases and 2 bases, in that order; junction bases with no gene match: 9. Germline CDR1 and CDR2: KGHDR and SFDVKD. This CDR3 region has 16 residues. The CDR3 here is CATSDNRGSGTYEQYF. In DNA form, the CDR3 reads TGTGCCACCAGTGATAACAGGGGCAGCGGCACCTACGAGCAGTACTTC.

There are many counts of this clonotype. The rearrangement uses TRBV3-1 and TRBJ2-7; D ambiguous. Germline V gene data show CDR1 as LGHDT and CDR2 as YNNKEL (reference sequence). This CDR3 is built from 13 residues. V shed 5 bases and J shed 4 bases, with 12 bases lying between them. The CDR3 region is CASSYGPEYEQYF. The CDR3 DNA reads TGTGCCAGCAGCTATGGACCGGAATACGAGCAGTACTTC.

The J gene is TRBJ1-2, the V gene TRBV20-1; D is undetermined. In germline, CDR1 is DFQATT, CDR2 SNEGSKA (reference sequence). Trimming took 6 bases from V and 2 from J, leaving 7 bases between them. This CDR3 has 11 residues. The DNA of the CDR3 is TGCAGTGCCGACGGAAACTATGGCTACACCTTC. Amino acids: CSADGNYGYTF.

In its sample, this clonotype was seen many times. The V gene is TRBV2, the J gene TRBJ1-1; D call uncertain. The germline gives CDR1 SNHLY, CDR2 FYNNEI. This CDR3 contains 13 residues. V was pared by 1 base and J by 5 bases, with 8 bases between. The CDR3 DNA reads as TGTGCCAGCAGTGAAGAACAGACTACTGAAGCTTTCTTT. It is translated as CASSEEQTTEAFF.

The chain carries TRBV21-1 and TRBJ2-1; TRBD1 is taken as the D call from the table, unchecked against the DNA. TRBV21-1 has pseudogene status. This CDR3 region has 12 residues. CDR3 nucleotide sequence: TGTGCCAGCAGCAAATGGTCCGGGATAGACTTCTTC. This sequence encodes CASSKWSGIDFF.

This clonotype has at least ten counts. The chain couples TRBV7-2 to TRBJ2-1; the D gene is possibly TRBD2 (6 bases). This CDR3 has 14 residues. Germline V gene lookup returns CDR1 SGHTA and CDR2 FQGNSA. The V gene lost 1 base and the J gene lost 7 bases, with 11 bases spanning the gap. CDR3 sequence reads: CASSLVAGPNEQFF. The CDR3 coding sequence is TGTGCCAGCAGCTTAGTCGCGGGACCTAATGAGCAGTTCTTC.

The chain carries TRBV6-6 and TRBJ2-7; no clear D. This CDR3 is 14 amino acids long. Per germline, CDR1 MNHNY and CDR2 SVGAGI (reference sequence). V shed 6 bases and J shed 4 bases, with 16 bases lying between them. The CDR3 loop is CASRPPDLTYEQYF. CDR3 nucleotides: TGTGCCAGCAGGCCTCCCGACCTCACTTACGAGCAGTACTTC.

The chain recombines TRBV12-3 or TRBV12-4 with TRBJ2-3; 12 positions agree with TRBD2. This CDR3 region has 17 residues. Trimming took 6 bases from V and 4 from J; bases not matched to a gene: 11. CDR3 bases: TGTGCCAGCAGCCCATGGACTAGCGGGGTTTCGGCAGATACGCAGTATTTT. Amino acids: CASSPWTSGVSADTQYF.

The gene calls are TRBV4-1 and TRBJ1-2; 8 bases line up with TRBD1. Trimming took 0 bases from V and 4 from J; bases not matched to a gene: 4. The germline CDR1 and CDR2 sequences are MGHRA and YSYEKL. The CDR3 spans 15 residues. CDR3 protein: CASSQDTGGTYGYTF. DNA for the CDR3: TGCGCCAGCAGCCAAGATACAGGGGGGACCTATGGCTACACCTTC.

This clonotype has more than one count but fewer than ten. The genes are TRBV7-3 and TRBJ2-2, with D hard to call. Germline V gives CDR1 SGHTA, CDR2 FQGTGA. The ends were cut back, 1 base at V and 7 bases at J, with 10 bases in the middle. This CDR3 contains 14 residues. CDR3 region: CASSLSRVGGELFF. The CDR3 bases are TGTGCCAGCAGCTTAAGTCGTGTTGGCGGGGAGCTGTTTTTT.

This clonotype was seen ten or more times. The rearrangement links TRBV3-1 to TRBJ2-2; D unresolved. Germline values: CDR1 LGHDT, CDR2 YNNKEL (reference sequence). This CDR3 has 12 amino acids. V was trimmed by 6 bases and J by 4 bases, leaving 6 bases between them. The CDR3 spells CASSRGTGELFF. The CDR3 bases are TGTGCCAGCAGTCGAGGCACCGGGGAGCTGTTTTTT.

This clonotype was counted at least ten times. V and J are TRBV24-1 and TRBJ2-3; D is perhaps TRBD1 (6 bases). Trimming stripped 4 bases from V and 8 bases from J, with 15 bases between. CDR1 KGHDR and CDR2 SFDVKD come from the germline V gene. This CDR3 is 14 amino acids long. The CDR3 is CATSDSGQLGTQYF. The CDR3 DNA follows: TGTGCCACCAGTGACTCCGGACAGCTGGGTACGCAGTATTTT.

The chain has TRBV29-1 and TRBJ2-3; D is unresolved. CDR3 size: 11 residues. Germline V gene lookup returns CDR1 SQVTM and CDR2 ANQGSEA. Trimming removed 6 bases from V and 4 bases from J, with 8 bases in between. This CDR3 is CSVFRSDTQYF. CDR3 DNA sequence: TGCAGCGTGTTCCGGTCAGATACGCAGTATTTT.